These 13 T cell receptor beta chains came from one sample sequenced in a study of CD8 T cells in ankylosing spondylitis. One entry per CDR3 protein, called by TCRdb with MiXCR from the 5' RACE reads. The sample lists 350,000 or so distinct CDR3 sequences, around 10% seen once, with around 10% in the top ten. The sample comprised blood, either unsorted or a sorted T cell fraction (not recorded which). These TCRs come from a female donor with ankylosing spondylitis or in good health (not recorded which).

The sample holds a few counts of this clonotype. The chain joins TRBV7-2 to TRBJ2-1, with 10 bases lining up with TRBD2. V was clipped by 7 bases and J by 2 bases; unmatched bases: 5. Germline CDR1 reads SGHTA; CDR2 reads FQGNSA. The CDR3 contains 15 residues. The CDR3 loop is CASTISGRTYNEQFF. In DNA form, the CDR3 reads TGTGCCAGCACCATTAGCGGGAGGACCTACAATGAGCAGTTCTTC.

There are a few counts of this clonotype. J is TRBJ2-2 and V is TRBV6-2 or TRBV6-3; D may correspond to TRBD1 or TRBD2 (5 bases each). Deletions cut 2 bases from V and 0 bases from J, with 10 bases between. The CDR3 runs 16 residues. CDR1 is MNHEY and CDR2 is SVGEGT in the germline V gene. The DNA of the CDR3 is TGTGCCAGCAGTTACCCACGGGGCGCGAACACCGGGGAGCTGTTTTTT. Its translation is CASSYPRGANTGELFF.

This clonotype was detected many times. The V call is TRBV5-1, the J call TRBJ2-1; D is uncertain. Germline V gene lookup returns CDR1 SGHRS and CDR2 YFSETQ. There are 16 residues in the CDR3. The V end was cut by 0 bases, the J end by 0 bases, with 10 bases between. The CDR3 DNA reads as TGCGCCAGCAGCTTGGGGCAACCGAGCTCCTACAATGAGCAGTTCTTC. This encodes CASSLGQPSSYNEQFF.

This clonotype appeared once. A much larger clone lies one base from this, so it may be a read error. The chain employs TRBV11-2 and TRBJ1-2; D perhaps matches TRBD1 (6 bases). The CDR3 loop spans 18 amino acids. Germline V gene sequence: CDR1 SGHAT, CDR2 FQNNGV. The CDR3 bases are TGTGCCAGCAGCGGAGGGGGACCTATCTCAATTATTAACTATGGCGACACCTTC. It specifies CASSGGGPISIINYGDTF.

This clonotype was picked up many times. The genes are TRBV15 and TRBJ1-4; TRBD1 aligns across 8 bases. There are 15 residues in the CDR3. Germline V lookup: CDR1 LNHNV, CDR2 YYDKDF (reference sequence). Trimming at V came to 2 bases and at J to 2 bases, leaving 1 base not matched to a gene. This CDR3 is CATSRTGGTNEKLFF. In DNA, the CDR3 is TGTGCCACCAGCAGAACAGGGGGGACTAATGAAAAACTGTTTTTT.

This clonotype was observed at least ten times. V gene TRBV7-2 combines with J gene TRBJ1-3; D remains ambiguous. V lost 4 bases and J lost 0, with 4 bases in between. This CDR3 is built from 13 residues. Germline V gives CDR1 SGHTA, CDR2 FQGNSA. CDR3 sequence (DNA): TGTGCCAGCAGCTGGAACTCTGGAAACACCATATATTTT. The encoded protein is CASSWNSGNTIYF.

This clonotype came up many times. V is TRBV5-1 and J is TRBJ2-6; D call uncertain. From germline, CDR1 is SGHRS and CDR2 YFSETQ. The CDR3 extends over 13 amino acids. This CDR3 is CASGTSGANVLTF. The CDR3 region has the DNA TGCGCTTCAGGTACCTCTGGGGCCAACGTCCTGACTTTC.

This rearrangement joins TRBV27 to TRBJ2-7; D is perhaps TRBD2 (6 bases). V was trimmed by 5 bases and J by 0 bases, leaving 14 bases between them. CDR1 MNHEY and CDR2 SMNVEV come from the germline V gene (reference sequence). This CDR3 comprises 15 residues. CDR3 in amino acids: CASSLRRGVSYEQYF. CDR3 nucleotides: TGTGCCAGCAGTCTAAGGAGGGGCGTCTCCTACGAGCAGTACTTC.

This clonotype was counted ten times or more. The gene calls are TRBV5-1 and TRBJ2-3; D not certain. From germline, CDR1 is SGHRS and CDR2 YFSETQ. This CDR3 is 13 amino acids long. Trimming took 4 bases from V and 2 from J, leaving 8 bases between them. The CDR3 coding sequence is TGCGCCAGCAGCCCGCGGCCCACAGATACGCAGTATTTT. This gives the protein CASSPRPTDTQYF. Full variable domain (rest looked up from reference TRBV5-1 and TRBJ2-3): KAGVTQTPRYLIKTRGQQVTLSCSPISGHRSVSWYQQTPGQGLQFLFEYFSETQRNKGNFPGRFSGRQFSNSRSEMNVSTLELGDSALYLCASSPRPTDTQYFGPGTRLTVL.

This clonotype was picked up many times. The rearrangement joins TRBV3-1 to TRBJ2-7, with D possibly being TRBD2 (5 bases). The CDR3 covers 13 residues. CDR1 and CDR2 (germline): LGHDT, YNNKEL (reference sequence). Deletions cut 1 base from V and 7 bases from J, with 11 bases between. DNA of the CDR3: TGTGCCAGCAGCCAAGTTGAGGGCTCAGAGCAGTACTTC. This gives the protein CASSQVEGSEQYF.

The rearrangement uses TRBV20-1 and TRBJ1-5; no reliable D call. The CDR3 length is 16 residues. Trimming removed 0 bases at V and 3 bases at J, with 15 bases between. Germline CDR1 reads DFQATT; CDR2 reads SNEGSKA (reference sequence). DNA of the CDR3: TGCAGTGCTAGAGATCATTTTACCCAGCCCAATCAGCCCCAGCATTTT. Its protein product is CSARDHFTQPNQPQHF.

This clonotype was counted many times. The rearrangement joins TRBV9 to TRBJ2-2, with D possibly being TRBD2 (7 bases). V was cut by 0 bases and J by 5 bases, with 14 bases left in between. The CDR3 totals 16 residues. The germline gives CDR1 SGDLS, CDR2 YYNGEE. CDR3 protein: CASSVAWRGPTGELFF. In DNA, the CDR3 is TGTGCCAGCAGCGTAGCTTGGCGGGGGCCAACCGGGGAGCTGTTTTTT.

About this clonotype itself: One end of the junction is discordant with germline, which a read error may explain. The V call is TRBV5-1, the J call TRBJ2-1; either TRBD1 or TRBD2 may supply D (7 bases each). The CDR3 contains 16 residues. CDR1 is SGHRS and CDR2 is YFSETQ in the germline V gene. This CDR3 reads CPSSDPGGGSYNEQFF. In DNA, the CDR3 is TGCCCCAGCAGCGACCCAGGGGGGGGCTCCTACAATGAGCAGTTCTTC.